The 19 T cell receptor beta chains reported below all come from one sample, sequenced in a study of T cells after yellow fever vaccination. One entry per CDR3 protein results from TCRdb running MiXCR on the 5' RACE reads. In the table there are about 110,000 distinct CDR3 sequences, under 9% of which are singletons. The material was CD8+ T cells sorted from PBMCs, obtained 45 days after the yellow fever booster vaccination. These receptors were taken from a man aged 25 to 40 who received the YFV17D yellow fever vaccine.

This clonotype came up many times. This chain connects TRBV7-2 to TRBJ2-1; D is uncertain. The CDR3 is 12 residues long. The germline V gene has CDR1 SGHTA and CDR2 FQGNSA. The V end lost 1 base, the J end lost 7 bases, and 5 bases lay between the germline ends. Here the CDR3 reads CASSLDWNEQFF. In nucleotides, the CDR3 is TGTGCCAGCAGCTTAGACTGGAATGAGCAGTTCTTC.

Many counts were recorded for this clonotype. The chain uses TRBV12-3 or TRBV12-4 and TRBJ2-1; D remains unclear. V lost 8 bases and J lost 9, with 14 bases in between. This CDR3 contains 12 residues. In DNA form, the CDR3 reads TGTGCCAGCGGGCCAGCGCTAAGTGAGCAGTTCTTC. The encoded protein is CASGPALSEQFF.

A remark on this clonotype: This may arise from a read error, as a much more abundant clone is one base away. The chain couples TRBV5-1 to TRBJ2-7; D unresolved. Trimming left V 0 bases short and J 6 bases short, with 13 bases between. Germline CDR1 and CDR2: SGHRS and YFSETQ. The CDR3 is made up of 14 amino acids. Here the CDR3 reads CASSLDGGTCEQYF. For the CDR3, the DNA is TGCGCCAGCAGCTTGGACGGCGGAACCTGCGAGCAGTACTTC. Looking up the rest from reference TRBV5-1 and TRBJ2-7 gives the full variable domain: KAGVTQTPRYLIKTRGQQVTLSCSPISGHRSVSWYQQTPGQGLQFLFEYFSETQRNKGNFPGRFSGRQFSNSRSEMNVSTLELGDSALYLCASSLDGGTCEQYFGPGTRLTVT.

The rearrangement joins TRBV7-2 to TRBJ2-1; 9 positions match TRBD2. V was pared by 4 bases and J by 3 bases, with 10 bases of the junction left unmatched. Germline CDR1 is SGHTA and CDR2 is FQGNSA. This CDR3 is 17 amino acids long. CDR3 protein: CASSSDYVAGDYNEQFF. The DNA for the CDR3 is TGTGCCAGCAGCTCCGATTACGTAGCGGGAGACTACAATGAGCAGTTCTTC.

This clonotype showed up many times. The chain couples TRBV2 to TRBJ2-7; 8 positions match TRBD1. CDR3 size: 14 residues. Germline trimming cut 3 bases from V and 3 bases from J; bases unmatched to any gene: 4. Germline V lookup: CDR1 SNHLY, CDR2 FYNNEI. The CDR3 protein is CASSEGTGLYEQYF. DNA of the CDR3: TGTGCCAGCAGTGAGGGGACAGGACTCTACGAGCAGTACTTC.

This clonotype has a count of ten or more. The genes are TRBV6-1 and TRBJ1-5; tentatively, D is TRBD1 (5 bases). V was trimmed by 6 bases and J by 2 bases, leaving 14 bases between them. CDR3 size: 15 residues. From germline, CDR1 is MNHNS and CDR2 SASEGT. The CDR3 protein is CASSSTAAGNQPQHF. CDR3 DNA: TGTGCCAGCAGCTCGACAGCAGCTGGCAATCAGCCCCAGCATTTT.

This clonotype was found many times. The rearrangement links TRBV29-1 to TRBJ1-1; no firm D call. Trimming took off 3 bases at V and 5 bases at J, with 10 bases between the two ends. Germline-derived CDR1 and CDR2 are SQVTM and ANQGSEA. The CDR3 length is 12 residues. The CDR3 DNA reads as TGCAGCGTTGACGGGTTATCGACTGAAGCTTTCTTT. Its protein product is CSVDGLSTEAFF. Complete variable domain (other parts from reference TRBV29-1 and TRBJ1-1): SAVISQKPSRDICQRGTSLTIQCQVDSQVTMMFWYRQQPGQSLTLIATANQGSEATYESGFVIDKFPISRPNLTFSTLTVSNMSPEDSSIYLCSVDGLSTEAFFGQGTRLTVV.

This clonotype was counted many times. This chain joins TRBV25-1 and TRBJ2-4; 9 bases map to TRBD1. The CDR3 is 14 amino acids. Germline lookup yields CDR1 MGHDK and CDR2 SYGVNS. After removal of 3 bases from V and 8 bases from J, the junction contained 5 bases not matched to a gene. The CDR3 reads CASSEGQGLDIQYF. The CDR3 DNA reads as TGTGCCAGCAGTGAGGGACAGGGATTGGACATTCAGTACTTC.

In this sample, this clonotype turned up many times. This chain links TRBV20-1 with TRBJ2-7; tentatively, D is TRBD2 (5 bases). CDR3 length equals 14 residues. Germline lookup yields CDR1 DFQATT and CDR2 SNEGSKA (reference sequence). V was pared by 1 base and J by 2 bases, with 12 bases between. CDR3 in amino acids: CSARGGFQTYEQYF. CDR3 bases: TGCAGTGCTAGAGGCGGGTTCCAAACCTACGAGCAGTACTTC.

This clonotype was seen ten or more times. The chain links TRBV7-2 to TRBJ2-7; D is perhaps TRBD2 (5 bases). V was cut by 4 bases and J by 3 bases, with 10 bases left in between. CDR3 length: 13 amino acids. CDR1 and CDR2 from the germline V gene are SGHTA and FQGNSA. CDR3 in DNA: TGTGCCAGCAGCTCGACTAACCTCTACGAGCAGTACTTC. Translating gives CASSSTNLYEQYF.

This clonotype was picked up many times. The chain recombines TRBV6-5 with TRBJ2-1; D uncertain. There are 13 residues in the CDR3. CDR1 is MNHEY and CDR2 is SVGAGI in the germline V gene. Trimming cost V 0 bases and J 5 bases, with 5 bases left between them. This CDR3 is CASSYSRNNEQFF. The DNA of the CDR3 is TGTGCCAGCAGTTACTCCAGAAACAATGAGCAGTTCTTC.

The chain has TRBV6-1 and TRBJ2-2, with no clear D. This CDR3 has 16 residues. V was clipped by 1 base and J by 4 bases, with 13 bases between them. Germline V CDR1 and CDR2: MNHNS, SASEGT. CDR3 amino acids: CASSEVMDLGTGELFF. CDR3 bases: TGTGCCAGCAGTGAAGTTATGGACCTAGGCACCGGGGAGCTGTTTTTT.

This clonotype was detected many times. This rearrangement joins TRBV25-1 to TRBJ2-5; maybe TRBD1 (6 bases). The CDR3 has 16 amino acids. Germline V gives CDR1 MGHDK, CDR2 SYGVNS. The germline V and J ends were trimmed by 1 base and 7 bases, with 19 bases remaining between them. The CDR3 bases are TGTGCCAGCAGTGAATTATCACAGGGCCTCAAGTGGACCCAGTACTTC. It specifies CASSELSQGLKWTQYF.

Many counts were recorded for this clonotype. The rearrangement joins TRBV20-1 to TRBJ2-2, with unresolved D. Trimming stripped 4 bases from V and 5 bases from J, with 11 bases between. Germline loops: CDR1 DFQATT, CDR2 SNEGSKA (reference sequence). The CDR3 has 13 amino acids. The CDR3 DNA reads as TGCAGTGCTATTGCCAGCTCGACCGGGGAGCTGTTTTTT. It specifies CSAIASSTGELFF.

This clonotype has only a few counts. The genes are TRBV7-2 and TRBJ2-1, with 10 bases lining up with TRBD2. V lost 1 base and J lost 12; bases outside the gene matches: 9. CDR3 length: 15 residues. CDR1 is SGHTA and CDR2 is FQGNSA in the germline V gene. The chain's CDR3 is CASSLGASGRWGQFF. The CDR3 coding sequence is TGTGCCAGCAGCTTAGGGGCTAGCGGGAGATGGGGGCAGTTCTTC.

This clonotype appeared a few times. V usage is TRBV7-9 and J usage is TRBJ2-7; D possibly corresponds to TRBD1 (6 bases). This CDR3 comprises 16 residues. V gave up 5 bases and J gave up 3 bases, with 20 bases separating them. From germline, CDR1 is SEHNR and CDR2 FQNEAQ (reference sequence). The CDR3 sequence is CASSRKAPDSLYEQYF. Written as DNA, the CDR3 is TGTGCCAGCAGCCGGAAGGCCCCGGACAGCCTCTACGAGCAGTACTTC.

This clonotype was counted ten times or more. The V call is TRBV9, the J call TRBJ1-1; D remains unclear. Germline V gives CDR1 SGDLS, CDR2 YYNGEE. Trimming left V 0 bases short and J 7 bases short, with 16 bases between. This CDR3 spans 15 amino acids. CDR3 in amino acids: CASSVDVHGMDEAFF. The CDR3, as DNA: TGTGCCAGCAGCGTAGACGTCCATGGGATGGATGAAGCTTTCTTT.

This clonotype was seen many times. V gene TRBV7-8 combines with J gene TRBJ2-7; D possibly matches TRBD1 or TRBD2 (5 bases each). CDR1 is SGHVS and CDR2 is FQNEAQ in the germline V gene. This CDR3 is 13 amino acids long. V shed 5 bases and J shed 5 bases, with 13 bases lying between them. The CDR3: CASSPSWGNEQYF. DNA of the CDR3: TGTGCCAGCAGCCCTAGTTGGGGGAACGAGCAGTACTTC.

The genes are TRBV4-2 and TRBJ2-1; D may be TRBD1 (6 bases). This CDR3 region has 14 residues. V lost 1 base and J lost 6, with 10 bases in between. CDR1 and CDR2 (germline): LGHNA, YNFKEQ. The CDR3 protein is CASSQGGTTNEQFF. CDR3 sequence (DNA): TGTGCCAGCAGCCAAGGTGGGACAACCAATGAGCAGTTCTTC.